Sequencing of this T cell receptor beta chain was carried out in a study of T cell changes during pregnancy in multiple sclerosis. Repertoires were generated with immunoSEQ multiplex PCR, while TCRdb's copy carries only in-frame clones and drops some. Of 90,000 to 100,000 clones listed, 90% to 95% are singletons. Germline V gives CDR1 LGHNA, CDR2 YNFKEQ. The CDR3 is made up of 21 amino acids. Unmatched junction bases numbered 18, after V lost 0 bases and J lost 2 bases. The sequence was collected from a female donor with multiple sclerosis, enrolled in a pregnancy study. The sample was peripheral blood, taken in the first trimester of pregnancy. The chain uses TRBV4-2 and TRBJ1-5, with TRBD1 matching over 8 bases. Here the CDR3 reads CASSQDAGGPGFVDGNQPQHF. The CDR3 DNA reads TGTGCCAGCAGCCAAGATGCAGGGGGCCCAGGCTTTGTTGATGGCAATCAGCCCCAGCATTTT.